These 13 T cell receptor beta chains share one sample of origin, sequenced in a study of preoperative IRX-2 immunotherapy in early breast cancer. Treatment reported: preoperative locoregional IRX-2 cytokine immunotherapy. Assay: immunoSEQ multiplex PCR; the TCRdb copy retains only in-frame clones and omits some. The data show 30,000 to 35,000 clones, around 83% seen once. Sequences were derived from lymph node tissue, sampled from a patient treated with IRX-2 immunotherapy. The receptor set was obtained from a human donor with breast cancer.

On this clone itself: Its ends do not fully match the called genes, so a read error is possible. This sequence joins TRBV30 and TRBJ1-1, with a tentative D call TRBD1 (6 bases). The germline V gene has CDR1 GTSNPN and CDR2 SVGIG (reference sequence). The CDR3 consists of 13 residues. Written as DNA, the CDR3 is TGTGCCGGGAGGCTACGAAGACAGGATGAAGCTTTCTTT. Amino acid sequence: CAGRLRRQDEAFF.

J is TRBJ2-1 and V is TRBV30, with D perhaps matching TRBD2 (5 bases). There are 13 residues in the CDR3. Germline V CDR1 and CDR2: GTSNPN, SVGIG (reference sequence). Trimming left V 2 bases short and J 9 bases short, with 14 bases between. The CDR3 DNA is TGTGCCTGGAGTTACCGGGAAAGTGGTGAGCAGTTCTTC. Its protein is CAWSYRESGEQFF.

The rearrangement links TRBV5-1 to TRBJ2-1; 10 bases agree with TRBD2. V lost 5 bases, J lost 7 bases, and 6 bases stayed unmatched. The CDR3 runs to 14 residues. Germline CDR1 and CDR2: SGHRS and YFSETQ. CDR3 nucleotides: TGCGCCAGCAGAACCACTAGCGGGAAAAATGAGCAGTTCTTC. It yields the protein CASRTTSGKNEQFF. The complete variable domain, with remaining parts taken from reference TRBV5-1 and TRBJ2-1, reads KAGVTQTPRYLIKTRGQQVTLSCSPISGHRSVSWYQQTPGQGLQFLFEYFSETQRNKGNFPGRFSGRQFSNSRSEMNVSTLELGDSALYLCASRTTSGKNEQFFGPGTRLTVL.

The CDR3 region is CASKPGTGSEKLFF. In DNA form, the CDR3 reads TGTGCCAGCAAGCCGGGAACGGGAAGCGAAAAACTGTTTTTT. This chain uses TRBV6-8 with TRBJ1-4, with D uncertain. This CDR3 has 14 residues. Between the trimmed V and J ends, which lost 7 bases and 8 bases, there was a span of 17 bases. The germline V gene has CDR1 MNHGY and CDR2 SAAAGT.

This chain joins TRBV5-1 and TRBJ2-5; 7 nucleotides line up with TRBD1. This CDR3 comprises 14 residues. With V trimmed by 4 bases and J by 1 base, 4 bases remained unmatched. Germline V CDR1 and CDR2: SGHRS, YFSETQ. The CDR3: CASSDDRVQETQYF. The CDR3 coding sequence is TGCGCCAGCAGCGACGACAGGGTCCAAGAGACCCAGTACTTC.

The rearrangement links TRBV28 to TRBJ2-7; 7 bases agree with TRBD1. The CDR3 length is 12 residues. Germline V gene data show CDR1 as MDHEN and CDR2 as SYDVKM. Losses at the gene ends were 6 bases for V and 5 bases for J; bases not matched to a gene: 4. In DNA form, the CDR3 reads TGTGCCAGCAGCACCAGGGGGAACGAGCAGTACTTC. Its protein product is CASSTRGNEQYF.

The chain joins TRBV19 to TRBJ2-5; TRBD1 aligns across 7 bases. The CDR3 spans 13 residues. The trim removed 4 bases at V and 2 bases at J, leaving 1 base unmatched. Germline-derived CDR1 and CDR2 are LNHDA and SQIVND (reference sequence). CDR3 sequence reads: CASSTGQQETQYF. The CDR3 DNA reads TGTGCCAGTAGTACGGGACAGCAAGAGACCCAGTACTTC. Using reference TRBV19 and TRBJ2-5 for the parts outside the CDR3, the full variable domain is DGGITQSPKYLFRKEGQNVTLSCEQNLNHDAMYWYRQDPGQGLRLIYYSQIVNDFQKGDIAEGYSVSREKKESFPLTVTSAQKNPTAFYLCASSTGQQETQYFGPGTRLLVL.

The V call is TRBV18, the J call TRBJ2-2; D might be TRBD1 (6 bases). The germline gives CDR1 KGHSH, CDR2 LQKENI. CDR3 length: 17 residues. V was trimmed by 1 base and J by 4 bases, leaving 16 bases between them. CDR3 protein: CASSPRGVTGRTGELFF. The CDR3, as DNA: TGTGCCAGCTCACCACGGGGCGTGACAGGACGCACCGGGGAGCTGTTTTTT.

This chain connects TRBV10-3 to TRBJ1-1; tentative D call: TRBD1 (5 bases). The CDR3 extends over 14 amino acids. Trimming left V 10 bases short and J 4 bases short, with 19 bases between. CDR1 is ENHRY and CDR2 is SYGVKD in the germline V gene. The CDR3 loop is CASRRDPIPTEAFF. In DNA form, the CDR3 reads TGTGCCAGCCGTCGGGACCCAATCCCCACTGAAGCTTTCTTT.

The chain recombines TRBV12-5 with TRBJ2-2; possibly TRBD2 for D (6 bases). CDR1 LGHNT and CDR2 FRNRAP come from the germline V gene. The CDR3 covers 18 residues. Trimming pared 1 base from V and 0 bases from J, leaving 15 bases between. CDR3 sequence: CASGLAPTIAANTGELFF. The CDR3 bases are TGTGCTAGTGGTTTGGCCCCCACCATAGCGGCGAACACCGGGGAGCTGTTTTTT.

This chain's CDR3 is CASSVRAPTDTQYF. CDR3 DNA: TGTGCCAGCAGCGTACGGGCTCCCACAGATACGCAGTATTTT. The V and J genes are TRBV11-3 and TRBJ2-3, with unresolved D. Trimming took 5 bases from V and 2 from J, leaving 11 bases between them. CDR3 size: 14 residues. Looked up from germline, CDR1 is SGHNT and CDR2 is YENEEA.

The CDR3: CASSYRGGGNTIYF. CDR3 bases: TGTGCCAGTAGTTACAGGGGGGGTGGAAACACCATATATTTT. The chain couples TRBV19 to TRBJ1-3, with 8 nucleotides matching TRBD1. The CDR3 is made up of 14 amino acids. V shed 5 bases and J 3 bases; nucleotides not matched to a gene: 3. Germline V gives CDR1 LNHDA, CDR2 SQIVND (reference sequence). The complete variable domain, with remaining parts taken from reference TRBV19 and TRBJ1-3, reads DGGITQSPKYLFRKEGQNVTLSCEQNLNHDAMYWYRQDPGQGLRLIYYSQIVNDFQKGDIAEGYSVSREKKESFPLTVTSAQKNPTAFYLCASSYRGGGNTIYFGEGSWLTVV.

This clone was detected once. The chain uses TRBV30 and TRBJ2-5, with D unresolved. Germline values: CDR1 GTSNPN, CDR2 SVGIG (reference sequence). Trimming cost V 0 bases and J 0 bases, with 2 bases left between them. The CDR3 spans 12 residues. CDR3 sequence: CAWSVDQETQYF. The CDR3 region has the DNA TGTGCCTGGAGTGTGGACCAAGAGACCCAGTACTTC.